In its sample, the clone carrying this T cell receptor (beta chain) was seen many times. Its antigen is not known. This specimen belongs to a study of T cells in Graves' hyperthyroidism and ophthalmopathy. This CDR3 is built from 13 residues. Deletions cut 7 bases from V and 4 bases from J, with 14 bases between. Germline V gene data show CDR1 as MNHNS and CDR2 as SASEGT. Study results and limitations: A model built on 13 V-J features separated ophthalmopathy from stable hyperthyroidism.

The investigators amplified TCR beta CDR3 regions from RNA transcripts. Using the HTBI primer set, a first-round RT-PCR was run on the TCR CDR3. Using its own MiXCR run on the multiplex PCR reads, TCRdb lists one record per CDR3 protein. In the table there are around 420,000 distinct CDR3 sequences, 15% to 18% of which are singletons. Sequenced input: blood. The receptor was isolated from a woman younger than 35 with Graves' hyperthyroidism. V gene TRBV6-1 combines with J gene TRBJ2-7; perhaps TRBD1 as D (6 bases). The CDR3 DNA follows: TGTGCCAGCAAACAGGGAAGGAGGTACGAGCAGTACTTC. This translates into CASKQGRRYEQYF.